This record covers a single T cell receptor (beta chain). This sample was included in a study of T cell changes during pregnancy in multiple sclerosis. Losses at the gene ends were 1 base for V and 5 bases for J; bases not matched to a gene: 4. This CDR3 comprises 14 residues. Germline V gene sequence: CDR1 SGHTA, CDR2 FQGNSA. This table comes from immunoSEQ multiplex PCR, and its TCRdb copy is limited to in-frame clones, with some not included. This table holds tens of thousands of clones, roughly nine tenths found once. The clonotype was recovered from a female donor with multiple sclerosis, enrolled in a pregnancy study. This sequence joins TRBV7-2 and TRBJ2-5, with 7 bases that match TRBD2. The sample here was CD4+ T cells from peripheral blood mononuclear cells, taken before pregnancy. CDR3 in amino acids: CASSLGLAMETQYF. For the CDR3, the DNA is TGTGCCAGCAGCTTAGGACTAGCCATGGAGACCCAGTACTTC.